The 12 T cell receptor beta chains given below trace back to one sample, sequenced in a study of blood T cell repertoires in COVID-19 (dated by TCRdb to 2020 to 2022). Library generation was performed with the immunoSEQ multiplex PCR assay. The clones in this table, taken by TCRdb from immuneACCESS, are in-frame only. Not every clone is retained; where verified, under half of the shortfall comes from an unresolved V gene, and the cause of the rest is unknown. The sample profile shows about 220,000 clones; around 84% of them were found once. Of the sample, about 2% falls within the top ten clones. The sequenced sample was peripheral blood. These TCRs come from a man between 35 and 55 years old who had recovered from COVID-19.

The V and J genes are TRBV24-1 and TRBJ2-1, with 10 nucleotides matching TRBD2. Losses at the gene ends were 3 bases for V and 4 bases for J; bases not matched to a gene: 8. CDR1 and CDR2 from the germline V gene are KGHDR and SFDVKD. This CDR3 region has 17 residues. As DNA, the CDR3 is TGTGCCACCAGTGATGAAAGGACTAGCGGAATATACAATGAGCAGTTCTTC. Its translation is CATSDERTSGIYNEQFF.

The rearrangement uses TRBV7-9 and TRBJ2-2; TRBD2 is a possible D gene (6 bases). V lost 8 bases, J lost 5 bases, and 9 bases lay in between. Germline CDR1 reads SEHNR; CDR2 reads FQNEAQ (reference sequence). The CDR3 length is 12 residues. The CDR3 DNA follows: TGTGCCAGCTTGGGGGGTACCGGGGAGCTGTTTTTT. As protein: CASLGGTGELFF.

This clone came up once. This chain joins TRBV27 and TRBJ2-5; D may be TRBD2 (5 bases). Trimming took off 5 bases at V and 2 bases at J, with 12 bases between the two ends. Looked up from germline, CDR1 is MNHEY and CDR2 is SMNVEV (reference sequence). The CDR3 has 14 residues. Here the CDR3 DNA reads TGTGCCAGCAGTGTAGGACTGGGACAAGAGACCCAGTACTTC. Residues: CASSVGLGQETQYF.

The V and J genes are TRBV9 and TRBJ1-1; TRBD1 aligns across 8 bases. V dropped 4 bases and J dropped 7; count of bases not matched to a gene: 6. The CDR3 totals 13 residues. Per germline, CDR1 SGDLS and CDR2 YYNGEE. CDR3 sequence reads: CASSPRGRDEAFF. CDR3 sequence (DNA): TGTGCCAGCAGCCCCAGGGGGCGGGATGAAGCTTTCTTT. Supplemented by reference TRBV9 and TRBJ1-1, the full variable domain reads DSGVTQTPKHLITATGQRVTLRCSPRSGDLSVYWYQQSLDQGLQFLIQYYNGEERAKGNILERFSAQQFPDLHSELNLSSLELGDSALYFCASSPRGRDEAFFGQGTRLTVV.

V is TRBV5-1 and J is TRBJ2-2; 8 bases match TRBD1. With 5 bases clipped from V and 1 base from J, the junction kept 4 bases outside the gene matches. The CDR3 has 15 residues. Germline V CDR1 and CDR2: SGHRS, YFSETQ. The CDR3 loop is CASSFDRGNTGELFF. As DNA, the CDR3 is TGCGCCAGCAGTTTTGACAGGGGGAACACCGGGGAGCTGTTTTTT.

The chain recombines TRBV27 with TRBJ1-1; 9 bases line up with TRBD1. V was clipped by 5 bases and J by 3 bases; unmatched bases: 7. CDR1 MNHEY and CDR2 SMNVEV come from the germline V gene (reference sequence). The CDR3 is made up of 15 amino acids. In DNA, the CDR3 is TGTGCCAGCAGTAGGGGACAGGGAGTGGACACTGAAGCTTTCTTT. Protein: CASSRGQGVDTEAFF.

This clone was detected a few times. V is TRBV4-3 and J is TRBJ1-1; no clear D. Germline CDR1 reads LGHNA; CDR2 reads YSLEER. Between the trimmed V and J ends, which lost 6 bases and 1 base, there was a span of 21 bases. CDR3 length equals 17 residues. CDR3 region: CASSADHSPRKNTEAFF. In DNA, the CDR3 is TGCGCCAGCAGTGCAGACCACTCCCCGAGGAAGAACACTGAAGCTTTCTTT.

The chain has TRBV4-3 and TRBJ1-3, with no clear D. V shed 1 base and J shed 3 bases, with 7 bases lying between them. From germline, CDR1 is LGHNA and CDR2 YSLEER. The CDR3 is 14 amino acids. The CDR3 sequence: CASSQGGNGNTIYF. DNA for the CDR3: TGCGCCAGCAGCCAAGGCGGGAATGGAAACACCATATATTTT.

On this clone: The identical CDR3 is also encoded by other nucleotide sequences in the sample. The chain couples TRBV12-3 or TRBV12-4 to TRBJ1-2; weak D call: TRBD1 (6 bases). This CDR3 contains 13 residues. V lost 3 bases and J 4 bases, leaving 9 bases between the germline ends. CDR3 sequence (DNA): TGTGCCAGCAGTTTGGGCAGGGGCTATGGCTACACCTTC. Amino acid sequence: CASSLGRGYGYTF.

The DNA of the CDR3 is TGTGCCAGCAGCCAGCAGGGTTTCCAAGAGACCCAGTACTTC. Translating gives CASSQQGFQETQYF. The chain joins TRBV5-4 to TRBJ2-5; maybe TRBD1 (5 bases). Trimming removed 4 bases from V and 1 base from J, with 11 bases in between. The CDR3 has 14 residues. Germline V gene lookup returns CDR1 SGHNT and CDR2 YYREEE (reference sequence).

The gene calls are TRBV5-5 and TRBJ2-7; D is possibly TRBD1 (8 bases). CDR1 and CDR2 (germline): SGHKS, YYEKEE (reference sequence). V dropped 4 bases and J dropped 3 bases, with 20 bases sitting between them. The CDR3 totals 16 residues. This CDR3 is CASSHRGGEVGYEQYF. CDR3 sequence (DNA): TGTGCCAGCAGCCACAGGGGGGGCGAGGTCGGCTACGAGCAGTACTTC.

The CDR3 DNA reads TGTGCCAGCAGCCGGGACAGTACTAATAATGAAAAACTGTTTTTT. Amino acids: CASSRDSTNNEKLFF. The chain carries TRBV3-1 (or the pseudogene TRBV3-2) and TRBJ1-4, with 7 nucleotides matching TRBD1. The CDR3 contains 15 residues. Looked up from germline, CDR1 is LGHDT and CDR2 is YNNKEL (reference sequence). J was trimmed by 4 bases and V by 4 bases; bases with no gene match: 6.